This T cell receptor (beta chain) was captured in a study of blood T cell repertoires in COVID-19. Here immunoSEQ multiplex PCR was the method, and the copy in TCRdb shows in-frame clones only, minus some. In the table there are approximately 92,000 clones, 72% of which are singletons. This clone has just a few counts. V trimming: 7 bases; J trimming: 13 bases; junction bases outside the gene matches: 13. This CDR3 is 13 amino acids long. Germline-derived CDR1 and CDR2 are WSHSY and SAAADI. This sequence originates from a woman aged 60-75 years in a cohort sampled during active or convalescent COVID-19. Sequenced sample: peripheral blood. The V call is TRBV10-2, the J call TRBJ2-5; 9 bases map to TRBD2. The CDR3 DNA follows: TGCGCCAGCACTGGGACTAGCCAGTATTTCCCGTACTTC. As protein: CASTGTSQYFPYF.